This T cell receptor (beta chain) was captured by sequencing in a study of CD8+CD57+ T cells in acquired aplastic anemia. Study-level information: Mean yield of DNA from sorted CD4+ and CD8+ cells was 2.5 to 4 ug.

This CDR3 spans 18 amino acids. Per the germline V gene, CDR1 is SGHRS and CDR2 is YFSETQ. After removal of 3 bases from V and 6 bases from J, the junction contained 13 bases not matched to a gene. In patients chosen for sequencing, flow cytometry had shown CD8+CD57+ cell expansion. No patient had been given any therapy when blood was sampled. TCR beta VDJ and CDR3 profiles were obtained from a genomic DNA template. TCRdb redid the calling of the reads with MiXCR, one entry per CDR3 protein. The sample contains hundreds of thousands of distinct CDR3 sequences, over 40% of which appear only once. The chain has TRBV5-1 and TRBJ2-1; 12 positions match TRBD2. This clonotype was obtained from a human donor with aplastic anemia. Sequencing used sorted CD4+, CD8+, or CD8+CD57+ T cells (not recorded which) from PBMCs. The chain's CDR3 is CASSSLAGGILSVNEQFF. DNA for the CDR3: TGCGCCAGCAGCTCTCTAGCGGGGGGGATTTTGAGTGTCAATGAGCAGTTCTTC.